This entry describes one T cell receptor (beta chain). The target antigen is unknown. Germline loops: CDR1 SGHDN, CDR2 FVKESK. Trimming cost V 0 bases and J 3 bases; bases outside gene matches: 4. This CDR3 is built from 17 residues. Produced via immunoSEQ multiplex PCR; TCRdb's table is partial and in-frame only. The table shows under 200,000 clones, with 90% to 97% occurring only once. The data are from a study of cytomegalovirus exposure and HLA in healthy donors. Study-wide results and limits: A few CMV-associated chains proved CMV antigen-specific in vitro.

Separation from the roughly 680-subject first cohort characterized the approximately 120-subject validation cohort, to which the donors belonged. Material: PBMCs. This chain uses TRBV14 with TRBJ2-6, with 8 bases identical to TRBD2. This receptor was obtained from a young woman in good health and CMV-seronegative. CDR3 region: CASSQDIAGSGANVLTF. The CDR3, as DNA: TGTGCCAGCAGCCAAGATATAGCGGGGAGTGGGGCCAACGTCCTGACTTTC.